This TCR beta chain was identified during a study of blood T cell repertoires in COVID-19 (dated by TCRdb to 2020 to 2022). About the study as a whole: Samples covering the acute and convalescent phases of COVID-19 were provided by collaborators in the United States, Italy and Spain. The prospective study material was composed of cDNA or gDNA derived from T cells, B-cell-depleted T cells, or PBMCs. The dataset comprised deeply sampled blood TCRbeta repertoires from subjects exposed to, actively infected with, or recovered from COVID-19. The repertoires were released in a freely available public database intended as a resource for research on the immune response to SARS-CoV-2. Samples were obtained from the ongoing ImmuneRACE study (first 160 participants) and from 1,000 to 1,500 subjects provided by 6 global collaborators. Sample metadata almost always included a de-identified subject ID, COVID-19 status, age in years and sex. Where HLA class I and class II types were available, the types were taken from metadata supplied by the sample provider, not from assay-based typing.

The germline V and J ends show losses of 1 base and 5 bases respectively, and no gene match explains 3 bases of the junction. The germline V gene specifies MNHEY as CDR1 and SVGAGI as CDR2. The CDR3, from cysteine to phenylalanine, totals 14 residues. Left in the record is the CDR3 DNA by itself, 42 bases read in frame from the first base. This clone was recorded only once. Its antigen is not yet known. No base quality values were provided; no much bigger clone lies one nucleotide off. Here is what the overall study found, with its caveats: Clinical and demographic metadata were provided uncurated, with the amount varying by source and participant.

TCRbeta CDR3 regions were amplified from genomic DNA using the immunoSEQ Assay, a bias-controlled multiplex PCR. As for the authors' bioinformatics: Within the assay, amplification of reference gene primers was used to estimate how many nucleated cells each sample contained. To quantify the absolute abundance of each unique TCRbeta CDR3 rearrangement, sequence reads were collapsed and filtered. Productive Simpson clonality was computed per sample as the square root of Simpson's diversity index over productive rearrangements. TCRdb took over this immuneACCESS table, retaining in-frame rearrangements with V and J assigned. Such tables are incomplete; in checked studies, under half of the missing clones stem from an unresolved V gene, and the remainder is unexplained. V and J calls and clone size are as listed in that table; D and trimming were resolved from the DNA. This sample lists around 100,000 clones; roughly 80% were detected once. In total, the top ten clones hold roughly 6.3% of the sample.

Each collaborating institution followed its own protocols to collect whole blood in K2EDTA tubes. Collaborator samples were shipped for TCRbeta analysis as frozen whole blood, isolated PBMCs, or DNA extracted from either sample type. Sequenced material: peripheral blood. This sequence was found in a man between 60 and 75 years old with acute or convalescent COVID-19. The chain is encoded by TRBV6-5 joined to TRBJ2-3, with 7 central nucleotides matching TRBD1. CDR3 sequence: CASSYWQGEDTQYF. The DNA is as follows: TGTGCCAGCAGTTACTGGCAGGGGGAAGATACGCAGTATTTT.